The following is a T cell receptor (beta chain) sequence with its context. The source of the sample is a study of technical replicates of blood from a handful of donors. Assay: immunoSEQ multiplex PCR; the TCRdb copy retains only in-frame clones and omits some. Of about 70,000 clones listed, around 97% are singletons. This TCR was sampled from a human donor in good health. The material sequenced was T cells isolated from PBMCs.

The CDR3 bases are TGTGCCAGCAGTTTAGGGGGCACCCAGCCCCAGCATTTT. This sequence encodes CASSLGGTQPQHF. The rearrangement uses TRBV27 and TRBJ1-5, with a tentative D call TRBD1 (6 bases). Trimming stripped 2 bases from V and 7 bases from J, with 9 bases between. The CDR3 is made up of 13 amino acids. Germline CDR1 reads MNHEY; CDR2 reads SMNVEV (reference sequence).